The clone carrying this T cell receptor (beta chain) was seen at least ten times. This sample is drawn from a study of T cells in Graves' hyperthyroidism and ophthalmopathy. The CDR3 is 14 amino acids. Per germline, CDR1 DFQATT and CDR2 SNEGSKA (reference sequence). Between the trimmed V and J ends, which lost 0 bases and 7 bases, there was a span of 12 bases. RNA transcripts provided the source from which TCR beta CDR3 regions were amplified. When the TCR CDR3 underwent first-round RT-PCR, the HTBI primer set was used. TCRdb called the multiplex PCR reads again in MiXCR, with one record for every CDR3 protein. The data show around 300,000 distinct CDR3 sequences, around 13% seen once.

The origin of this receptor is a woman aged 40 to 55 with Graves' hyperthyroidism. The chain carries TRBV20-1 and TRBJ1-4, with D unresolved. The sequenced sample was blood. This chain's CDR3 is CSARDSGSGEKLFF. The CDR3 nucleotides read TGCAGTGCTAGAGATTCGGGCTCGGGTGAAAAACTGTTTTTT.